This T cell receptor (beta chain) stems from a study of blood T cells in healthy people across ages. General study points: Diversity estimates from one million T cells were considered underestimates.

The authors ran a second PCR of 7 to 11 cycles using a sample-barcoded 5' primer and a J-beta primer mix. With 12 random nucleotides, a template-switch adaptor tagged each individual cDNA molecule. TCRdb re-called the 5' RACE reads with MiXCR, one entry per CDR3 protein. The sample shows 1.5 million to 2 million distinct CDR3 sequences, 30% to 35% of them seen only once. PBMCs, at least 7 million per sample, were isolated. The ends lost 6 bases at V and 5 bases at J; junction bases unmatched: 6. The CDR3 sequence is 15 residues long. Germline V gives CDR1 KGHSH, CDR2 LQKENI. Of note for this clonotype: Its antigen is undetermined.

Sequenced sample: blood. The TCR originated in a woman aged 25 to 39 in good health. This chain uses TRBV18 with TRBJ1-6; 8 positions match TRBD1. CDR3 amino acids: CASSTTGANNSPLHF. DNA of the CDR3: TGTGCCAGCTCGACGACAGGGGCTAATAATTCACCCCTCCACTTT.